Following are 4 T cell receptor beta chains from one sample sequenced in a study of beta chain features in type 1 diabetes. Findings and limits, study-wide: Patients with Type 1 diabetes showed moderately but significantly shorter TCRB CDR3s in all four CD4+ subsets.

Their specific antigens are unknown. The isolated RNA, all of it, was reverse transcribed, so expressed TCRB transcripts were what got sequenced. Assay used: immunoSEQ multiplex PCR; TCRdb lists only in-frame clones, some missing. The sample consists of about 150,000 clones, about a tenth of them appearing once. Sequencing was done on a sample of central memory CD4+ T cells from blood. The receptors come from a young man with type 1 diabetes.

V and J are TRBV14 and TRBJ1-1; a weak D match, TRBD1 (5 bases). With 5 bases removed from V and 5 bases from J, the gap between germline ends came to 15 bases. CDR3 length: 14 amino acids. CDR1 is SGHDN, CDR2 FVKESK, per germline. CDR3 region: CASSKTLGGTEAFF. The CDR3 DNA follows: TGTGCCAGCAGCAAAACATTGGGGGGTACTGAAGCTTTCTTT.

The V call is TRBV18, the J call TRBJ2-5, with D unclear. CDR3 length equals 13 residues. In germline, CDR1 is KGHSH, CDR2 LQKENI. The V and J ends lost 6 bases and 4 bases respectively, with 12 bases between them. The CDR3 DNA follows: TGTGCCAGCTCCTCACGGAGTCCAGAGACCCAGTACTTC. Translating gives CASSSRSPETQYF.

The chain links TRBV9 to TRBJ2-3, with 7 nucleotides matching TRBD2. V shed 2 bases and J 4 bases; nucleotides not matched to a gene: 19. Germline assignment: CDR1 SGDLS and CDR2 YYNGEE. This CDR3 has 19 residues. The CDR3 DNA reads TGTGCCAGCAGCGTCGGGTGGGGATCGAGCGGGAAGTGGGCAGATACGCAGTATTTT. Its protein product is CASSVGWGSSGKWADTQYF.

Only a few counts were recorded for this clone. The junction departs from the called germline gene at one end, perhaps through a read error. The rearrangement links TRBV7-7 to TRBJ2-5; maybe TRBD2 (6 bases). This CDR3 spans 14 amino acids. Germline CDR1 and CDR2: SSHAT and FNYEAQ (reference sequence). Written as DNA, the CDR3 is TGTGCTAGCAGCTTAAATGGGGGGCAAGAGACCCAGTACTTC. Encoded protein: CASSLNGGQETQYF.